This TCR beta chain was identified in a study of blood T cell repertoires in COVID-19. Germline CDR1 reads WNHNN; CDR2 reads SYGVQD (reference sequence). The germline V and J ends were trimmed by 4 bases and 6 bases, with 9 bases remaining between them. This CDR3 comprises 13 residues. Assay used: immunoSEQ multiplex PCR; TCRdb lists only in-frame clones, some missing. The sample lists fewer than 200,000 clones; approximately 84% were seen once. The specimen was peripheral blood. This TCR was sampled from a woman aged 80 or over with acute or convalescent COVID-19. This rearrangement joins TRBV10-1 to TRBJ2-2; a possible D gene is TRBD2 (6 bases). For the CDR3, the DNA is TGCGCCAGCAGTGGAAAGCGGGCCGGGGAGCTGTTTTTT. This encodes CASSGKRAGELFF.